This T cell receptor beta chain originates from a study of cytomegalovirus exposure and HLA in healthy donors (dated by TCRdb to about 2017). About the investigation overall: In an earlier analysis of approximately 640 of the donors, 276 Gb of sequence data and about 110 million unique TCR beta sequences from about 179 million T cells were reported. In addition to the first cohort of around 670 subjects, a separate validation cohort of some 120 different subjects was used. Of the roughly 410 genotyped donors, less than 90% were placed in the genetic ancestry cluster associated with self-reported Caucasian donors. A later genetic analysis used genome-wide SNP genotypes for 398 of the 666 donors, treating that subset as a discovery cohort. High-throughput TCR immunosequencing, statistical association of individual TCRs with disease status, and machine learning were combined to predict cytomegalovirus infection status. Every repertoire in the discovery cohort had been generated on one and the same sequencing platform. Rather than using new phenotypic data, the later analysis identified candidate immune exposures from TCR beta sequences and from how often those sequences occurred across donors. An earlier analysis of approximately 630 of the donors applied high-throughput TCR beta sequencing to assess whether each TCR beta V gene segment acted as functional or pseudogenic. Both class I and class II loci were covered by HLA typing, at four-digit resolution. Among about 370 genotyped donors of the cohort, an average of approximately 240,000 unique TCR beta nucleotide sequences was sequenced per donor, of which about 19% were non-productive. The study aimed to test whether cataloging public T cell receptors could reveal signatures of past pathogen exposure. The study used immunosequencing to profile the T cell repertoires of more than 650 subjects and linked those repertoires to cytomegalovirus serostatus. Alongside the repertoire data, information on donor age, sex, ethnicity and CMV serostatus was compiled. The number of typed donors differed by locus: about 620-640 for A, B, C, DRB1 and DQB1; approximately 530 for DQA1; approximately 610 for DPA1; and about 450 for DPB1. An early release that covered about 640 HLA-typed donors contained 250 to 350 gigabases of sequencing data and about 84 million unique TCR sequences. Several DR-DQ haplotypes were handled as single units for association and clustering because linkage in the cohort was strong. A later analysis re-analyzed previously published TCR beta repertoires from roughly 630 donors and added high-resolution HLA genotyping to study TCR occurrence patterns.

Deletion took 5 bases off V and 4 bases off J, with a span of 10 bases between the germline ends. The CDR3 measures 13 amino acids from cysteine to phenylalanine. CDR3 DNA is the only sequence kept; it has 39 bases, read in frame from the first base. Based on the germline V gene, the CDR1 and CDR2 sequences are SGHTA and FQGNSA. Comment on this clone: Its binding antigen is unknown. No base quality values were provided; no much bigger clone lies one nucleotide off.

The method behind the library was the immunoSEQ multiplex PCR assay. For the multiplex PCR, a mixture combining 60 forward primers for TCR Vbeta segments and 13 reverse primers for TCR Jbeta segments was used. Amplification of the CDR3 region of rearranged TCR beta genes was performed with a multiplex PCR assay on genomic DNA. Amplified TCR beta libraries were sequenced as 87-base-pair reads on the Illumina HiSeq System. As for the authors' bioinformatics: In a later analysis, tens of millions of unique TCR beta chains were counted across the 650 to 750 repertoires, and about 9.9 million of these chains were shared by at least two donors. Raw reads were error-corrected and collapsed into unique sequences with a nearest-neighbor algorithm that merged closely related sequences to remove PCR and sequencing errors. Alignment of CDR3 sequences to IMGT reference sequences was used to assign V, D and J gene segments. For a sequence to be retained, at least a six-nucleotide match to both a V gene segment and a J gene segment was required. A rearrangement was called productive if the CDR3 had no stop codons and remained in frame with V and J, and every other rearrangement was called non-productive. Following IMGT convention, CDR3 was defined as the stretch from the second conserved V-encoded cysteine to the conserved J-encoded phenylalanine. The earlier analysis of about 570 of the donors excluded any sequence lacking an unambiguous match to a single V gene segment. An earlier analysis of just under 600 of the donors called V segments functional above 56.7% productive rearrangements and segregating when the between-donor standard deviation exceeded 5%. A statistical classification framework was developed to diagnose cytomegalovirus status using the catalog of TCR beta chain sequences. In a later analysis, TCR nucleotide sequences were compared against IMGT/GENE-DB human TR gene sequences so that V and J genes could be assigned. Using the TCRdist pipeline, a later analysis assigned CDR3 sequences along with most-parsimonious VDJ recombination scenarios. In a later analysis, each TCR beta chain was defined by its CDR3 amino acid sequence together with its V-gene family, and reads lacking a unique V-gene family were excluded. As a way to deal with suspected cross-contamination and a sequencing artifact, a later analysis dropped over 550 nucleotide sequences that were highly shared and had low generation probability. In a later analysis, a clonal expansion index for each public chain was calculated from normalized within-repertoire ranks of inferred template counts. In a later analysis, generation probabilities were computed with a VDJ recombination model fitted to out-of-frame rearrangements, and the resulting probabilities were checked against IGoR. In a later analysis, TCR-TCR, TCR-HLA and TCR-CMV co-occurrence was scored with hypergeometric tests, and a repertoire-size bias correction was applied to TCR pairs. A later analysis estimated false discovery rates by permuting HLA or CMV assignments 20 times. In a later analysis, co-occurring TCRs were grouped with DBSCAN, and TCRdist sequence similarity was added when clustering was performed within HLA-allele-positive subsets. Repertoires with fewer than 30,000 or more than 120,000 public chains, plus five repertoires with anomalous nucleotide sharing, were excluded from co-occurrence clustering. TCRdb holds this immuneACCESS table with in-frame rearrangements only. Some clones are missing; in checked studies, unresolved V genes explain under half, and the rest has no known cause. V and J calls and clone size follow that table, whereas D and trimming were derived from the DNA. The sample has roughly 150,000 clones on record, around 80% of them singletons. 1.2% of the sample lies in the top ten.

The cohort consisted of 650 to 850 healthy bone marrow donors. At the time of sampling, all cohort members were nominally healthy, though unrecorded immune exposures were likely present. The donor tested CMV seronegative, placing the donor among the 350 or so seronegative members of the cohort. Each donor provided a peripheral blood sample, and peripheral blood mononuclear cells were used for TCR beta sequencing. Genomic DNA extraction from the blood cell samples was performed with the Qiagen DNeasy Blood Extraction Kit. Results the study describes overall, beyond this receptor: In this cohort, only TCR beta chains were sequenced, and detectable features were limited by the absence of alpha or paired-chain data. In a later analysis, the rate of TCR association differed among HLA loci, with DRB1 alleles having the most associated TCRs and HLA-C alleles having the fewest. Immune exposure information for the cohort was limited to CMV serostatus. The classifier was reported to diagnose cytomegalovirus status with high specificity and sensitivity in both the original and validation cohorts. The authors suggested that the approach could potentially be generalized to other disease states and immunological phenotypes. In an earlier analysis of some 550 of the donors, most TCR beta V segments were observed in productive rearrangements about 87% or about 30% of the time, broadly matching IMGT annotations. In a later analysis, HLA-associated TCR beta chains were found to be more clonally expanded and to have lower generation probabilities than equally common non-associated chains. Correlated functional status among segregating V segments might reflect linkage disequilibrium, but an unknown experimental factor could not be ruled out. Across donors, most TCR sequences were observed very rarely, whereas some public TCRs were present in many individuals. Most CMV-associated TCR beta chains appeared to be HLA-restricted in a later analysis, and the HLA associations seemed to be driven largely by CMV exposure. A few of the identified cytomegalovirus-associated TCR beta chains were confirmed in vitro to be specific for cytomegalovirus antigens. When HLA alleles, especially DR and DQ, strongly co-occurred, attributing TCR associations to individual alleles was difficult. Because counts were too low, roughly 17 rarely observed V segments, including chromosome 9 orphons, were left out of the earlier analysis of 500 to 650 of the donors. Specific HLA alleles were associated with roughly 17,000 TCR beta sequences at a false discovery rate of 0.05 in a later analysis. The study gave a list of some 150 TCR beta chains associated with cytomegalovirus. A cluster of highly shared sequence variants was judged likely to represent a technical artifact of the sequencing pipeline. A later genetic analysis reported fewer N-insertions in productive TCRs among donors in an Asian-associated ancestry cluster than the roughly 700-donor mean. Presence/absence analyses assumed roughly uniform sequencing depth across donors, an assumption that may not hold. A further reported finding was that TCR beta sequences accurately predicted the HLA-A and HLA-B alleles for most subjects in the first cohort. Because some donors lacked HLA typing at each locus, the association tests relied only on the typed subset. Some IMGT-functional V segments, including TRBV6-2 and TRBV6-3, could not be distinguished by the 87-base-pair reads and were therefore excluded. In a later analysis, several top co-occurrence clusters were reported to appear linked to parvovirus B19, influenza, CMV and Epstein-Barr virus. A later genetic analysis associated a missense DCLRE1C variant with V-gene and J-gene trimming of TCR beta chains, and an independent cohort replicated the association.

The material sequenced was PBMCs. The TCR originated in a female donor in good health and CMV-seronegative. The chain is encoded by TRBV7-2 joined to TRBJ2-3; too little of a D gene remains to name it. Here is the DNA: TGTGCCAGCAGCCCTGACTTCTCAGATACGCAGTATTTT. Its translation reads: CASSPDFSDTQYF.